This T cell receptor (beta chain) is drawn from a study of kidney transplant recipient with SARS-CoV-2 infection. There are 12 residues in the CDR3. Trimming took off 4 bases at V and 6 bases at J, with 7 bases between the two ends. Germline CDR1 reads SGHRS; CDR2 reads YFSETQ. MiXCR, applied by TCRdb to the reads, yields one record per CDR3 protein. Of fewer than 250,000 distinct CDR3 sequences listed, more than 25% are singletons. This clonotype was detected ten times or more. The chain is built from TRBV5-1 and TRBJ1-4; unclear D gene. The sample was a blood sample, taken at baseline and on roughly day 110 from a kidney transplant recipient. The receptor comes from a male patient between 25 and 39 years old who had COVID-19 and was a kidney transplant recipient. Some T cells may have come from the graft donor. CDR3 region: CASSLPDEKLFF. DNA of the CDR3: TGCGCCAGCAGCCTGCCCGATGAAAAACTGTTTTTT.